This TCR beta chain was captured by sequencing in a study of memory CD8 T cells in hepatitis C reinfection. The wider study: After reinfection, two primary-infection resolvers became chronically infected.

The CDR3 sequence is 13 residues long. Assay: immunoSEQ multiplex PCR; the TCRdb copy retains only in-frame clones and omits some. The sample has about 43,000 clones, roughly nine tenths seen once. Time point defined: late/post reinfection, 12 to 24 weeks after detection. TCR sequencing was done directly ex vivo on sorted cells, without expansion in vitro. J is TRBJ1-1 and V is TRBV21-1; TRBD1 is the table's D call and was not checked against the DNA. TRBV21-1 is noted as a pseudogene. The clonotype comes from a man between 18 and 29 years old with hepatitis C virus infection. Sequencing used naive CD8+ T cells sorted from blood. This chain's CDR3 is CASSIRPGSLAFF. Here the CDR3 DNA reads TGTGCCAGCAGCATAAGGCCAGGGTCTTTGGCTTTCTTT.